This T cell receptor beta chain was obtained from a study of cytomegalovirus exposure and HLA in healthy donors. Study-wide context: Genotyping of 398 donors showed that 80% to 85% belonged to the Caucasian-associated ancestry cluster. General study findings and limits: A classifier reportedly called cytomegalovirus status with high sensitivity and specificity. The study put some 150 TCR beta chains on its list as cytomegalovirus-associated.

PCR was performed using 60 Vbeta and 13 Jbeta primers. Profiled with immunoSEQ multiplex PCR; TCRdb holds only in-frame clones, not every one. The sample lists under 150,000 clones, less than 9.5% occurring once. A note on this clone: The antigen is undetermined. A junction end diverges from the germline sequence, so it may reflect a read error.

Germline assignment: CDR1 MGHDK and CDR2 SYGVNS. This CDR3 is built from 15 residues. The chain carries TRBV25-1 and TRBJ1-4, with D unresolved. The sequence came from a male donor in good health and CMV-seronegative. The specimen was PBMCs. As DNA, the CDR3 is TGTGCCAGCAGTGGTCCGTGGGTCATGGGAGGGAAAATGTTTTTC. This encodes CASSGPWVMGGKMFF.